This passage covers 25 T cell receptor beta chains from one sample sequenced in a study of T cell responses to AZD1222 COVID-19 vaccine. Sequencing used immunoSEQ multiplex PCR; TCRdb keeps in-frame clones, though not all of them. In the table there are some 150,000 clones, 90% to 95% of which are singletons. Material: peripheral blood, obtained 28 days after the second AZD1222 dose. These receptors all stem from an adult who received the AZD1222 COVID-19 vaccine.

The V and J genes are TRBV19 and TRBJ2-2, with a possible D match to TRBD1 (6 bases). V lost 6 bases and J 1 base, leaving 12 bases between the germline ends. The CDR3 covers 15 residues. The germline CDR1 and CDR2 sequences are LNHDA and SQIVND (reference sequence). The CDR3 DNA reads TGTGCCAGTAGATCAGGGGATCGGAACACCGGGGAGCTGTTTTTT. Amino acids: CASRSGDRNTGELFF.

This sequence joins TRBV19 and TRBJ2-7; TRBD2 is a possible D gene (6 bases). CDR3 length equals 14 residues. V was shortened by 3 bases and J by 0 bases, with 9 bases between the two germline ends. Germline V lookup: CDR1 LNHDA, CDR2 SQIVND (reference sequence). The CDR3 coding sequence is TGTGCCAGTAGTATGGCTAGCGTCTCCTACGAGCAGTACTTC. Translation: CASSMASVSYEQYF.

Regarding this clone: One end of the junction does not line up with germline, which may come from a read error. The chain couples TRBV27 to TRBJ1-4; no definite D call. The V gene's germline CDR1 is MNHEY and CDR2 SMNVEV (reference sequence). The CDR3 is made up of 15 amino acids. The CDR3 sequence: CASSFGSPANQKLFF. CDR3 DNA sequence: TGTGCCAGCAGTTTCGGGAGCCCGGCTAATCAAAAACTGTTTTTT.

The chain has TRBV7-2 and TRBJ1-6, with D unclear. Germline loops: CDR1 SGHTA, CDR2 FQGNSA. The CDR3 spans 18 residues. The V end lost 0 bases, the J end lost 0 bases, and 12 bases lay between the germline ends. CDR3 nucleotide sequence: TGTGCCAGCAGCTTAGCGTTGGTCCTTAGCTCCTATAATTCACCCCTCCACTTT. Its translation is CASSLALVLSSYNSPLHF.

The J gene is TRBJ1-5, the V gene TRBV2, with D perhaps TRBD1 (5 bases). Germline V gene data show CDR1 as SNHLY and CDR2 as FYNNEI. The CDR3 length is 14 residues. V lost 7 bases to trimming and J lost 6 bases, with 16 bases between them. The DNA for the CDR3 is TGTGCCAGCACCCGTGAGGGGATGGGTCAGCCCCAGCATTTT. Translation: CASTREGMGQPQHF. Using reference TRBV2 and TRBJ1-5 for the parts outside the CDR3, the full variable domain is EPEVTQTPSHQVTQMGQEVILRCVPISNHLYFYWYRQILGQKVEFLVSFYNNEISEKSEIFDDQFSVERPDGSNFTLKIRSTKLEDSAMYFCASTREGMGQPQHFGDGTRLSIL.

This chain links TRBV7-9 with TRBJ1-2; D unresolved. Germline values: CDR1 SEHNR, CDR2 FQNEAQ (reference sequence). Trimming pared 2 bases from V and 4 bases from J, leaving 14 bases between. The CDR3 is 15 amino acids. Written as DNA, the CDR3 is TGTGCCAGCAGCTTATTAGAGGCTGGCGCCTATGGCTACACCTTC. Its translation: CASSLLEAGAYGYTF.

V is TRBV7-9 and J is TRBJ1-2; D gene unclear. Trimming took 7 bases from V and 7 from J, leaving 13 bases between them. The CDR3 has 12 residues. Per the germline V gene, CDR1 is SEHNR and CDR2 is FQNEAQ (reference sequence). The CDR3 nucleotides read TGTGCCAGCACCCCTCCTGGTGGTGGCTACACCTTC. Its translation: CASTPPGGGYTF. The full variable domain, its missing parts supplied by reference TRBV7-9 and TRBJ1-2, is DTGVSQNPRHKITKRGQNVTFRCDPISEHNRLYWYRQTLGQGPEFLTYFQNEAQLEKSRLLSDRFSAERPKGSFSTLEIQRTEQGDSAMYLCASTPPGGGYTFGSGTRLTVV.

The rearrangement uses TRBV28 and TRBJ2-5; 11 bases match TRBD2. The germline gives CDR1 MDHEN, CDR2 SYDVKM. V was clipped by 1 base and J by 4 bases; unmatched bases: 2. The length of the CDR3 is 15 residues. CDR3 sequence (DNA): TGTGCCAGCAGTTTATTTCTAGCGGGGGGAGAGACCCAGTACTTC. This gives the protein CASSLFLAGGETQYF.

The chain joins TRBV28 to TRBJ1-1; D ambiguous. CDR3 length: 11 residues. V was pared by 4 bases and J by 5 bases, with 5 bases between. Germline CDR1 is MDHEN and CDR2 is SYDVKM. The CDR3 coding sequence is TGTGCCAGCAGTTCCCGGACTGAAGCTTTCTTT. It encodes CASSSRTEAFF.

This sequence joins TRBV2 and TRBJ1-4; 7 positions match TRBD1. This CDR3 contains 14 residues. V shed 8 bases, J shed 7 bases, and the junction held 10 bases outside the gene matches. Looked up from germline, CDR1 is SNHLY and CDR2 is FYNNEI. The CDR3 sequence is CASGEGGASEKLFF. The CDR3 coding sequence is TGTGCCAGCGGAGAAGGGGGCGCATCTGAAAAACTGTTTTTT.

CDR3 in amino acids: CASSWGLAGNNEQFF. The CDR3 DNA reads as TGCGCCAGCAGCTGGGGACTAGCGGGGAACAATGAGCAGTTCTTC. The V call is TRBV5-1, the J call TRBJ2-1, with 13 bases aligning to TRBD2. This CDR3 has 15 residues. Trimming at V came to 3 bases and at J to 5 bases, leaving 2 bases not matched to a gene. Germline-derived CDR1 and CDR2 are SGHRS and YFSETQ.

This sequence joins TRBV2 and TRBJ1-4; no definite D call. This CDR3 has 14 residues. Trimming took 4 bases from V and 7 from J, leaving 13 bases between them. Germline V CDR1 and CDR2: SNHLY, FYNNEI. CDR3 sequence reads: CASSVGVFGEKLFF. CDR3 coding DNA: TGTGCCAGCAGTGTGGGAGTCTTCGGTGAAAAACTGTTTTTT.

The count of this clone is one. CDR3 sequence (DNA): TGTGCCAGCAGTGAATCGGGGACAGCCCAAGAGACCCAGTACTTC. Its protein is CASSESGTAQETQYF. The V and J genes are TRBV25-1 and TRBJ2-5, with 7 bases fitting TRBD1. Germline V lookup: CDR1 MGHDK, CDR2 SYGVNS. The CDR3 runs 15 residues. V was pared by 1 base and J by 1 base, with 3 bases of the junction left unmatched. Variable domain in full (rest from reference TRBV25-1 and TRBJ2-5): EADIYQTPRYLVIGTGKKITLECSQTMGHDKMYWYQQDPGMELHLIHYSYGVNSTEKGDLSSESTVSRIRTEHFPLTLESARPSHTSQYLCASSESGTAQETQYFGPGTRLLVL.

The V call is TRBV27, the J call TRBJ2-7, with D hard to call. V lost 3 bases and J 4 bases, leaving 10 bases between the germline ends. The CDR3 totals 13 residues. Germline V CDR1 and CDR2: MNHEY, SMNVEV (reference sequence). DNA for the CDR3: TGTGCCAGCAGTTTTGGGCCATCTTACGAGCAGTACTTC. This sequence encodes CASSFGPSYEQYF.

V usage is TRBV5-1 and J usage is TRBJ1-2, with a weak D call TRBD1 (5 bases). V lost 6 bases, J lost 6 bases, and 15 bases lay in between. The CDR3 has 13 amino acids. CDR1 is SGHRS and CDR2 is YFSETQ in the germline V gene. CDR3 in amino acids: CASTRGGFDGYTF. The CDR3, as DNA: TGCGCCAGCACCCGGGGGGGTTTCGATGGCTACACCTTC.

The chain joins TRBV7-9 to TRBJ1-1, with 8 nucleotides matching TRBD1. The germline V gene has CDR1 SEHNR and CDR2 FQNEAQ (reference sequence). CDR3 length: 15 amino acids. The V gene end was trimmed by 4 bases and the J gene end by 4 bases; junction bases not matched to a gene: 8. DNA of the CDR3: TGTGCCAGCAGCTCCAGGACAGGGCCGAGCACTGAAGCTTTCTTT. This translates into CASSSRTGPSTEAFF.

DNA of the CDR3: TGTGCCAGCAGTGAAGTTACACCCTTGGGTGGCTACACCTTC. This translates into CASSEVTPLGGYTF. J is TRBJ1-2 and V is TRBV6-1; no definite D call. CDR3 size: 14 residues. In germline, CDR1 is MNHNS, CDR2 SASEGT. Trimming removed 1 base from V and 7 bases from J, with 13 bases in between.

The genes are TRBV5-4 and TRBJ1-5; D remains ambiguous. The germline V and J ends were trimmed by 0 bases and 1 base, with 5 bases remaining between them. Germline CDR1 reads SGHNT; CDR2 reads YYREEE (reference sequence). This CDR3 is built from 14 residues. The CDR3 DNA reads TGTGCCAGCAGCTTGGGCGGGAGCAATCAGCCCCAGCATTTT. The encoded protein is CASSLGGSNQPQHF.

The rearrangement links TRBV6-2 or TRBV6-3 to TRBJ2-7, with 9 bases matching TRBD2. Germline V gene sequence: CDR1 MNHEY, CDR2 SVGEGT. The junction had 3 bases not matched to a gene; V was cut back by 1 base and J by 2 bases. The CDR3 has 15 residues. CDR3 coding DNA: TGTGCCAGCAGTTACTTCCTAGCGGGGACCTACGAGCAGTACTTC. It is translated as CASSYFLAGTYEQYF.

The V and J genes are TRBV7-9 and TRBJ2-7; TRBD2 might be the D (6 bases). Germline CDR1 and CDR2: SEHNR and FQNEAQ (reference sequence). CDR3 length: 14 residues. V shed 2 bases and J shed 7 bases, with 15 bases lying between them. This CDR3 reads CASSLTAAGGEQYF. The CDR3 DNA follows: TGTGCCAGCAGCTTAACGGCAGCTGGGGGGGAGCAGTACTTC.

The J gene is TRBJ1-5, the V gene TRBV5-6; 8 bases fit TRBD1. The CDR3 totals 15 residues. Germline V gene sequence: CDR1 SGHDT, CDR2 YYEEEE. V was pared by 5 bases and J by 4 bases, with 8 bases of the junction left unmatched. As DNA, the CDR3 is TGTGCCAGCAGTCTCGACAGGGGCCGTAATCAGCCCCAGCATTTT. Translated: CASSLDRGRNQPQHF.

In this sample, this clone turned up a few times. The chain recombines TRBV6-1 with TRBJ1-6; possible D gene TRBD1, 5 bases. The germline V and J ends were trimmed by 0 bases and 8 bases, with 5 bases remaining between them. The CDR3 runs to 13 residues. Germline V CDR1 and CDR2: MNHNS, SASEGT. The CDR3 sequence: CASSEAGHSPLHF. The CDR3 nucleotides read TGTGCCAGCAGTGAAGCGGGACATTCACCCCTCCACTTT.

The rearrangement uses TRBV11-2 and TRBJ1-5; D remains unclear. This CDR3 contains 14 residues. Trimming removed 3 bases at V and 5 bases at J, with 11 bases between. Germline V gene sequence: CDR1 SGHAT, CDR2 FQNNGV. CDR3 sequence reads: CASSFGEGDQPQHF. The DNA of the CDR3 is TGTGCCAGCAGCTTCGGGGAGGGTGATCAGCCCCAGCATTTT. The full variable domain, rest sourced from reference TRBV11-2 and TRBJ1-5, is EAGVAQSPRYKIIEKRQSVAFWCNPISGHATLYWYQQILGQGPKLLIQFQNNGVVDDSQLPKDRFSAERLKGVDSTLKIQPAKLEDSAVYLCASSFGEGDQPQHFGDGTRLSIL.

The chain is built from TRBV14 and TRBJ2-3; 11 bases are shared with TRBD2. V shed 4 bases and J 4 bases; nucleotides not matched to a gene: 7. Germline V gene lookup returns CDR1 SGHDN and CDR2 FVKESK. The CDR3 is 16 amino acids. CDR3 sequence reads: CASSPPSSGGADTQYF. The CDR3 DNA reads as TGTGCCAGCAGCCCCCCGAGTAGCGGGGGGGCAGATACGCAGTATTTT.

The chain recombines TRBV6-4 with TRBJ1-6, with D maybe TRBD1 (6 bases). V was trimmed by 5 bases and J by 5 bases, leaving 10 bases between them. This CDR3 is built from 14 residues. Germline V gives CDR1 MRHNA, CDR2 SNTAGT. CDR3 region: CASSNRANNSPLHF. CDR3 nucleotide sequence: TGTGCCAGCAGTAACAGGGCTAATAATTCACCCCTCCACTTT.